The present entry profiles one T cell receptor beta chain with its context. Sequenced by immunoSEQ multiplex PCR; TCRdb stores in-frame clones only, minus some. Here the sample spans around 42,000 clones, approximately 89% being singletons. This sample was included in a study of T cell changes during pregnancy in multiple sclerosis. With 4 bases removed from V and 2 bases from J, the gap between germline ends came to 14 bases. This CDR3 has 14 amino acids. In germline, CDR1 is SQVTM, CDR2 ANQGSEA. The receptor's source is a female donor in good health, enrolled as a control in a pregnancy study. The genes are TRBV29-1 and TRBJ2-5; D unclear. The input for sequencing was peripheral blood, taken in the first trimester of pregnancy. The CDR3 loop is CSVGLRLRQETQYF. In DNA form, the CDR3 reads TGCAGCGTTGGTCTCAGACTGAGACAAGAGACCCAGTACTTC.